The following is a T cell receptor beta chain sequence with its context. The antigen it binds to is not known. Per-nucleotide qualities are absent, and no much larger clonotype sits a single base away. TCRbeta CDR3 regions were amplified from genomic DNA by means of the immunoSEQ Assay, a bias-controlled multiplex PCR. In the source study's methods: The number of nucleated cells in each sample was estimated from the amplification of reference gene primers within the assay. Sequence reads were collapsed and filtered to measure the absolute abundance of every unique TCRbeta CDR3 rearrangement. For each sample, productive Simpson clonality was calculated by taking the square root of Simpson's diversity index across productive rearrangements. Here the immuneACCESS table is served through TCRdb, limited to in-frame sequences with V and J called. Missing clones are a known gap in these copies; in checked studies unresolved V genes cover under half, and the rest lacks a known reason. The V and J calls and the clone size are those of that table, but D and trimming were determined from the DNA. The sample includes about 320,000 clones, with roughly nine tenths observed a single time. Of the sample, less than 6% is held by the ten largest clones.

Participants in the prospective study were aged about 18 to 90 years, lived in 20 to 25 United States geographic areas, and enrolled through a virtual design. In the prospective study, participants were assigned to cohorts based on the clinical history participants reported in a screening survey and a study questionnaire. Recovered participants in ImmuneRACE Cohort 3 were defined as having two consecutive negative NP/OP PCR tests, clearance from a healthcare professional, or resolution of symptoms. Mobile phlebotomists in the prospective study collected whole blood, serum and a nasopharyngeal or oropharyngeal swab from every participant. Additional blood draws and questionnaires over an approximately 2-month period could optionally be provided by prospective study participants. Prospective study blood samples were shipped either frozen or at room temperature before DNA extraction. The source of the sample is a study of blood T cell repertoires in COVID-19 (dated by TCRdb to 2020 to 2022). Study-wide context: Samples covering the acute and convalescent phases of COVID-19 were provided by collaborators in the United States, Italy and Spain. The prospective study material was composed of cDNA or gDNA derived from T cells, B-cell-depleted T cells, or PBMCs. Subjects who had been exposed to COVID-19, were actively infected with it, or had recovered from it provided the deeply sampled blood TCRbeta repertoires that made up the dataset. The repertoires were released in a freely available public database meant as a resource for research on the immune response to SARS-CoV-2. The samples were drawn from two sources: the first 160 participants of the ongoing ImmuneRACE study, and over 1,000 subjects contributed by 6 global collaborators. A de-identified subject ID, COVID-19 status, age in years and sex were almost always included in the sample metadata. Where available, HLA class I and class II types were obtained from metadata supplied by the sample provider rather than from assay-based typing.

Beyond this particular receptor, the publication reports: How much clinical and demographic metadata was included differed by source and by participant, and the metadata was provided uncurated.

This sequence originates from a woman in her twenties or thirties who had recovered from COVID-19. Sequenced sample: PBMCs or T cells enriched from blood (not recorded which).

The CDR3 protein is CASSSSLGHQNTEAFF. In nucleotide form, the sequence is TGTGCCAGCAGCTCGTCGCTTGGGCACCAGAACACTGAAGCTTTCTTT. The chain joins TRBV9 to TRBJ1-1; the D gene is not confidently resolved. CDR1 and CDR2 (SGDLS, YYNGEE) derive from the germline V gene. Trimming takes 4 bases from V and 1 base from J, and the germline ends sit 17 bases apart. The CDR3 runs 16 residues from the cysteine to the phenylalanine. Only CDR3 DNA is held: 48 bases, read in frame from base 1.